These 30 T cell receptor beta chains share one sample of origin, sequenced in a study of cytomegalovirus exposure and HLA in healthy donors. It was with 60 Vbeta and 13 Jbeta primers that the PCR ran. Method: immunoSEQ multiplex PCR; TCRdb's copy keeps in-frame clones and lacks some. The table has 120,000 to 150,000 clones, roughly 82% seen once. The specimen sequenced was PBMCs. These receptors all stem from a man aged 30 to 45 in good health and CMV-seropositive.

The gene calls are TRBV28 and TRBJ2-7; TRBD1 matches at 9 bases. V shed 7 bases, J shed 4 bases, and the junction held 14 bases outside the gene matches. Germline lookup yields CDR1 MDHEN and CDR2 SYDVKM. The CDR3 runs to 16 residues. The CDR3 sequence is CASTALAGTGRYEQYF. DNA of the CDR3: TGTGCCAGCACCGCACTAGCCGGGACAGGGCGGTACGAGCAGTACTTC.

This chain connects TRBV7-2 to TRBJ1-5; D not certain. Germline V gene data show CDR1 as SGHTA and CDR2 as FQGNSA. The CDR3 runs to 16 residues. Deletions cut 6 bases from V and 3 bases from J, with 18 bases between. The CDR3 sequence is CASSPDTRYINQPQHF. Written as DNA, the CDR3 is TGTGCCAGCAGTCCAGACACCCGGTACATCAATCAGCCCCAGCATTTT. The full variable domain, completed using reference TRBV7-2 and TRBJ1-5, is GAGVSQSPSNKVTEKGKDVELRCDPISGHTALYWYRQSLGQGLEFLIYFQGNSAPDKSGLPSDRFSAERTGGSVSTLTIQRTQQEDSAVYLCASSPDTRYINQPQHFGDGTRLSIL.

The chain has TRBV7-2 and TRBJ1-5, with D possibly TRBD1 on 6 matching bases. Germline V CDR1 and CDR2: SGHTA, FQGNSA. V was clipped by 4 bases and J by 2 bases, with 12 bases between them. The CDR3 extends over 15 amino acids. CDR3 DNA sequence: TGTGCCAGCAGCTCGGGGGGGGGCCGCAATCAGCCCCAGCATTTT. It yields the protein CASSSGGGRNQPQHF.

The chain has TRBV18 and TRBJ1-5; tentatively, D is TRBD1 (5 bases). V lost 3 bases and J 6 bases, leaving 12 bases between the germline ends. This CDR3 comprises 14 residues. Looked up from germline, CDR1 is KGHSH and CDR2 is LQKENI. DNA for the CDR3: TGTGCCAGCTCACCCGTCGAAAGGGGTCAGCCCCAGCATTTT. Amino acid sequence: CASSPVERGQPQHF.

The V call is TRBV18, the J call TRBJ1-5; maybe TRBD1 (5 bases). CDR1 and CDR2 (germline): KGHSH, LQKENI. The CDR3 is 14 residues long. Deletions cut 5 bases from V and 2 bases from J, with 10 bases between. DNA for the CDR3: TGTGCCAGCTCAGGGACTACTGGCAATCAGCCCCAGCATTTT. Protein product: CASSGTTGNQPQHF.

This chain links TRBV7-2 with TRBJ1-4; maybe TRBD1 (5 bases). V was trimmed by 5 bases and J by 5 bases, leaving 12 bases between them. Germline loops: CDR1 SGHTA, CDR2 FQGNSA. The CDR3 loop spans 14 amino acids. The CDR3 DNA follows: TGTGCCAGCAGCCATGGGCGGGGGAATGAAAAACTGTTTTTT. It encodes CASSHGRGNEKLFF. The entire variable domain, with the rest obtained from reference TRBV7-2 and TRBJ1-4, is as follows: GAGVSQSPSNKVTEKGKDVELRCDPISGHTALYWYRQSLGQGLEFLIYFQGNSAPDKSGLPSDRFSAERTGGSVSTLTIQRTQQEDSAVYLCASSHGRGNEKLFFGSGTQLSVL.

This chain joins TRBV11-2 and TRBJ1-6, with D possibly TRBD1 on 5 matching bases. V gave up 7 bases and J gave up 0 bases, with 10 bases separating them. Per the germline V gene, CDR1 is SGHAT and CDR2 is FQNNGV. The CDR3 contains 15 residues. Here the CDR3 DNA reads TGTGCCAGCATGGGGGGGAGCTCCTATAATTCACCCCTCCACTTT. It yields the protein CASMGGSSYNSPLHF.

This clone was recorded only once. The chain couples TRBV28 to TRBJ2-7; TRBD1 is a possible D gene (5 bases). The CDR3 is 12 amino acids. Trimming left V 7 bases short and J 2 bases short, with 9 bases between. Germline V gives CDR1 MDHEN, CDR2 SYDVKM. CDR3 amino acids: CASTGRAYEQYF. CDR3 sequence (DNA): TGTGCCAGCACCGGCAGGGCCTACGAGCAGTACTTC.

This rearrangement joins TRBV19 to TRBJ2-7; a weak D match, TRBD2 (5 bases). Per germline, CDR1 LNHDA and CDR2 SQIVND (reference sequence). The CDR3 consists of 15 residues. The germline V and J ends were trimmed by 5 bases and 1 base, with 15 bases remaining between them. The CDR3 DNA follows: TGTGCCAGTAGTGCCTCTGGACTCCGATCCTACGAGCAGTACTTC. Translation gives CASSASGLRSYEQYF.

Notes on this clone: A junction boundary mismatches the germline segment, possibly from a read error. The CDR3 spells CASSSAIKNSQYF. DNA of the CDR3: TGTGCCAGCAGTTCCGCAATCAAAAACAGTCAGTACTTC. The genes are TRBV28 and TRBJ2-4; D not certain. CDR1 is MDHEN, CDR2 SYDVKM, per germline. This CDR3 contains 13 residues.

As regards this clone: An end of the junction differs from the germline gene, which may be a read error. The V gene is TRBV6-1, the J gene TRBJ1-2, with TRBD1 identical over 8 bases. Per germline, CDR1 MNHNS and CDR2 SASEGT. This CDR3 has 15 residues. The CDR3 loop reads CASTTSHGQGSGYTF. The CDR3 DNA sequence: TGTGCTAGCACAACCTCCCACGGACAGGGTAGCGGCTACACCTTC.

This clone was counted a single time. This sequence joins TRBV7-2 and TRBJ2-7; 7 positions agree with TRBD1. After removal of 3 bases from V and 2 bases from J, the junction contained 1 base not matched to a gene. The CDR3 extends over 13 amino acids. CDR1 and CDR2 from the germline V gene are SGHTA and FQGNSA. The CDR3 sequence: CASSFGTAYEQYF. The CDR3 region has the DNA TGTGCCAGCAGCTTCGGGACAGCCTACGAGCAGTACTTC.

The V gene is TRBV5-1, the J gene TRBJ1-3; no clear D. The CDR3 length is 15 residues. V was trimmed by 0 bases and J by 2 bases, leaving 9 bases between them. Germline-derived CDR1 and CDR2 are SGHRS and YFSETQ. The chain's CDR3 is CASSLGEGPGNTIYF. The CDR3 DNA is TGCGCCAGCAGCTTGGGCGAGGGCCCTGGAAACACCATATATTTT.

The rearrangement joins TRBV7-2 to TRBJ1-1; D not resolved. The CDR3 is 13 amino acids. In germline, CDR1 is SGHTA, CDR2 FQGNSA. V was trimmed by 0 bases and J by 7 bases, leaving 9 bases between them. The CDR3 reads CASSLARQNEAFF. In nucleotides, the CDR3 is TGTGCCAGCAGCTTAGCGCGACAAAATGAAGCTTTCTTT.

This sequence joins TRBV19 and TRBJ1-5; D is ambiguous. Germline V gene lookup returns CDR1 LNHDA and CDR2 SQIVND (reference sequence). This CDR3 contains 14 residues. V was trimmed by 6 bases and J by 11 bases, leaving 20 bases between them. CDR3 DNA sequence: TGTGCCAGTAGCCACTTGGGTCTCGGGATAGCCCAGCATTTT. Protein product: CASSHLGLGIAQHF.

CDR3 loop: CASSGGGGDIQYF. The CDR3 nucleotides are TGTGCCAGCAGTGGAGGGGGGGGCGACATTCAGTACTTC. This sequence joins TRBV28 and TRBJ2-4; D may be TRBD2 (7 bases). This CDR3 comprises 13 residues. From germline, CDR1 is MDHEN and CDR2 SYDVKM. V dropped 5 bases and J dropped 8 bases, with 13 bases sitting between them.

The chain couples TRBV11-2 to TRBJ1-5; TRBD1 matches 10 bases. The length of the CDR3 is 14 residues. The germline gives CDR1 SGHAT, CDR2 FQNNGV. The junction had 5 bases not matched to a gene; V was cut back by 5 bases and J by 7 bases. The CDR3 DNA reads TGTGCCAGCAGCCGGGGGACAGGGGACCAGCCCCAGCATTTT. Encoded protein: CASSRGTGDQPQHF.

In this sample, this clone turned up a few times. The rearrangement joins TRBV2 to TRBJ2-4; possible D gene TRBD1, 6 bases. The CDR3 runs 15 residues. With 3 bases removed from V and 3 bases from J, the gap between germline ends came to 12 bases. CDR1 is SNHLY, CDR2 FYNNEI, per germline. This CDR3 is CASSDRGFGKNIQYF. In DNA, the CDR3 is TGTGCCAGCAGTGATAGGGGGTTCGGCAAAAACATTCAGTACTTC.

The genes are TRBV5-4 and TRBJ2-1; TRBD1 matches at 10 bases. Germline V CDR1 and CDR2: SGHNT, YYREEE (reference sequence). The CDR3 has 15 residues. The junction had 4 bases not matched to a gene; V was cut back by 4 bases and J by 3 bases. CDR3 in amino acids: CASSLGQGRYNEQFF. The CDR3 nucleotides are TGTGCCAGCAGCCTGGGACAGGGGCGCTACAATGAGCAGTTCTTC. Complete variable domain (other parts from reference TRBV5-4 and TRBJ2-1): ETGVTQSPTHLIKTRGQQVTLRCSSQSGHNTVSWYQQALGQGPQFIFQYYREEENGRGNFPPRFSGLQFPNYSSELNVNALELDDSALYLCASSLGQGRYNEQFFGPGTRLTVL.

This sequence joins TRBV9 and TRBJ2-5; D is perhaps TRBD2 (6 bases). Germline V lookup: CDR1 SGDLS, CDR2 YYNGEE. CDR3 size: 12 residues. V lost 3 bases to trimming and J lost 9 bases, with 12 bases between them. CDR3 DNA sequence: TGTGCCAGCAGCGCGCTCCCGGGGGCCCAGTACTTC. It yields the protein CASSALPGAQYF.

Here the CDR3 DNA reads TGCGCCAGCAGCCAAGTACGGTTTAATTCACCCCTCCACTTT. This encodes CASSQVRFNSPLHF. The rearrangement uses TRBV4-3 and TRBJ1-6; D is unclear. Germline CDR1 LGHNA, CDR2 YSLEER. The CDR3 has 14 amino acids. Trimming left V 1 base short and J 6 bases short, with 7 bases between.

The chain uses TRBV5-1 and TRBJ2-3; tentative D call: TRBD1 (6 bases). CDR1 is SGHRS, CDR2 YFSETQ, per germline. The V gene lost 5 bases and the J gene lost 2 bases, with 12 bases spanning the gap. The CDR3 has 14 residues. The DNA for the CDR3 is TGCGCCAGCAGAAGGCAGGGGACCACAGATACGCAGTATTTT. Amino acids: CASRRQGTTDTQYF.

V gene TRBV5-4 combines with J gene TRBJ1-2, with 8 bases lining up with TRBD1. CDR1 is SGHNT and CDR2 is YYREEE in the germline V gene (reference sequence). With V trimmed by 4 bases and J by 0 bases, 17 bases remained unmatched. CDR3 length equals 19 residues. CDR3 nucleotide sequence: TGTGCCAGCAGCCCTTCCTTCCTCGACAGGGGCCAAACTAACTATGGCTACACCTTC. Translated: CASSPSFLDRGQTNYGYTF.

This clone appeared once. The chain joins TRBV11-2 to TRBJ1-1, with 7 bases fitting TRBD1. The junction had 4 bases not matched to a gene; V was cut back by 4 bases and J by 2 bases. In germline, CDR1 is SGHAT, CDR2 FQNNGV. The CDR3 runs to 14 residues. CDR3 sequence (DNA): TGTGCCAGCAGCTCGACAGGGCCTAACACTGAAGCTTTCTTT. Protein: CASSSTGPNTEAFF.

The CDR3 sequence: CASTTRGDEQYF. The CDR3 DNA reads TGTGCCAGCACGACCAGGGGCGACGAGCAGTACTTC. The rearrangement uses TRBV6-5 and TRBJ2-7; D might be TRBD1 (6 bases). Trimming shortened V by 7 bases and J by 5 bases, and 12 bases separated the two germline ends. Germline loops: CDR1 MNHEY, CDR2 SVGAGI. The CDR3 is made up of 12 amino acids.

The J gene is TRBJ1-6, the V gene TRBV5-4; TRBD1 matches 11 bases. The ends lost 0 bases at V and 9 bases at J; junction bases unmatched: 11. This CDR3 is 18 amino acids long. Germline lookup yields CDR1 SGHNT and CDR2 YYREEE (reference sequence). The chain's CDR3 is CASSLVVGQGAMVSPLHF. The CDR3 nucleotides read TGTGCCAGCAGCTTGGTTGTAGGACAGGGGGCGATGGTTTCACCCCTCCACTTT.

The chain employs TRBV5-1 and TRBJ2-5; 9 bases are a match to TRBD1. V shed 5 bases, J shed 5 bases, and the junction held 4 bases outside the gene matches. Looked up from germline, CDR1 is SGHRS and CDR2 is YFSETQ. The CDR3 spans 13 residues. The CDR3 sequence: CASSPTGGETQYF. The CDR3, as DNA: TGCGCCAGCAGTCCAACAGGGGGCGAGACCCAGTACTTC.

The sample holds a few counts of this clone. V gene TRBV2 combines with J gene TRBJ1-5; TRBD1 is a possible D gene (5 bases). CDR1 is SNHLY, CDR2 FYNNEI, per germline. This CDR3 spans 14 amino acids. Trimming removed 7 bases at V and 3 bases at J, with 13 bases between. The CDR3 spells CASTGMWNNQPQHF. As DNA, the CDR3 is TGTGCCAGCACAGGGATGTGGAACAATCAGCCCCAGCATTTT.

The chain is built from TRBV6-5 and TRBJ2-7, with 10 bases lining up with TRBD2. CDR1 and CDR2 (germline): MNHEY, SVGAGI. The CDR3 consists of 16 residues. V lost 1 base and J lost 4; bases outside the gene matches: 7. CDR3 amino acids: CASSYFASGRRYEQYF. The CDR3 bases are TGTGCCAGCAGTTACTTCGCTAGCGGGAGACGGTACGAGCAGTACTTC.

This clone has just one count. The genes are TRBV28 and TRBJ2-6; 7 bases line up with TRBD1. The CDR3 extends over 17 amino acids. Germline V lookup: CDR1 MDHEN, CDR2 SYDVKM. The V gene end was trimmed by 4 bases and the J gene end by 0 bases; junction bases not matched to a gene: 6. The CDR3 is CASSYRDSNSGANVLTF. As DNA, the CDR3 is TGTGCCAGCAGTTACCGGGACAGCAACTCTGGGGCCAACGTCCTGACTTTC.